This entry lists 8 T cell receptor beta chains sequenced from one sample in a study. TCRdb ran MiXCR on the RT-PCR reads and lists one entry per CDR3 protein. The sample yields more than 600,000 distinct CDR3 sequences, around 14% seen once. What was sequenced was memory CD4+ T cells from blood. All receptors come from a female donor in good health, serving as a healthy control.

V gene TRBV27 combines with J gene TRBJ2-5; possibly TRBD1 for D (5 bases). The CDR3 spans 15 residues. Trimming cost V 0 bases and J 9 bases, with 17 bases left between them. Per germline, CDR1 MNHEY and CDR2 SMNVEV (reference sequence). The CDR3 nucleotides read TGTGCCAGCAGTTTATCCCGACAGCTCAATCAGCCCCAGTACTTC. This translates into CASSLSRQLNQPQYF.

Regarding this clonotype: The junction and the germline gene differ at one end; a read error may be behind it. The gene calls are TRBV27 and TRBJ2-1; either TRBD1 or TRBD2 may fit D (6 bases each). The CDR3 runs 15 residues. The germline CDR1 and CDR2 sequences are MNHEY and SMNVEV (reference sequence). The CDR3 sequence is CASSQSVGGVNDQFF. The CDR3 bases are TGTGCCAGCAGTCAATCCGTCGGGGGCGTAAATGATCAGTTCTTC.

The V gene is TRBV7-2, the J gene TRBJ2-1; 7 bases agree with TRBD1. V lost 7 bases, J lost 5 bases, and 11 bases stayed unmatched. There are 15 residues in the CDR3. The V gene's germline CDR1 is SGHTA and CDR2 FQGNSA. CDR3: CASTTLQGSDNEQFF. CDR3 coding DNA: TGTGCCAGCACAACGCTACAGGGGAGTGACAATGAGCAGTTCTTC.

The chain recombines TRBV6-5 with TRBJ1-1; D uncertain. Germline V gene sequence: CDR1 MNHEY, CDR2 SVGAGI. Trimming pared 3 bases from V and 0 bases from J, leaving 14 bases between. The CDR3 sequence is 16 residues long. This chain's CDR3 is CASSYSNSLMNTEAFF. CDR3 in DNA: TGTGCCAGCAGTTATAGTAACAGCTTAATGAACACTGAAGCTTTCTTT.

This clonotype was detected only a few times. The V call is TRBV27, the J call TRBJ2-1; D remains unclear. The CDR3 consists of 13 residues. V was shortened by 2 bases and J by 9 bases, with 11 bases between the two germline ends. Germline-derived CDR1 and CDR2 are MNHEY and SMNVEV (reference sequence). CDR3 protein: CASSLPTMGEQFF. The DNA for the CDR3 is TGTGCCAGCAGTTTACCGACCATGGGTGAGCAGTTCTTC.

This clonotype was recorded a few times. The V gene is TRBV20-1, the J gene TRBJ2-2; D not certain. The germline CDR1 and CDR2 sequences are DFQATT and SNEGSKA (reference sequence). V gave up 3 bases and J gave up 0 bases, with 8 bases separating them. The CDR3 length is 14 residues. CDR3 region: CSASALPNTGELFF. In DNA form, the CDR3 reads TGCAGTGCTAGCGCATTACCGAACACCGGGGAGCTGTTTTTT.

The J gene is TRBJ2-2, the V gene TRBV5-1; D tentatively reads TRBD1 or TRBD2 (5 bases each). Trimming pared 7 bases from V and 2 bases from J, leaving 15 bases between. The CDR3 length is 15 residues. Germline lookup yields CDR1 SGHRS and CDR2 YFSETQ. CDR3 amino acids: CASGGGSQNTGELFF. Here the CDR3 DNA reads TGCGCCAGCGGGGGTGGGAGCCAAAACACCGGGGAGCTGTTTTTT.

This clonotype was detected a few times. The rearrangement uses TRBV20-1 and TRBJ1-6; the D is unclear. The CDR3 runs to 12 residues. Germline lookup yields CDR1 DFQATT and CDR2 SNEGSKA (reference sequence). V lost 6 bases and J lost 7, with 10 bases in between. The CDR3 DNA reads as TGCAGTGCAGGCCGGCGGAATTCACCCCTCCACTTT. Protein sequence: CSAGRRNSPLHF.